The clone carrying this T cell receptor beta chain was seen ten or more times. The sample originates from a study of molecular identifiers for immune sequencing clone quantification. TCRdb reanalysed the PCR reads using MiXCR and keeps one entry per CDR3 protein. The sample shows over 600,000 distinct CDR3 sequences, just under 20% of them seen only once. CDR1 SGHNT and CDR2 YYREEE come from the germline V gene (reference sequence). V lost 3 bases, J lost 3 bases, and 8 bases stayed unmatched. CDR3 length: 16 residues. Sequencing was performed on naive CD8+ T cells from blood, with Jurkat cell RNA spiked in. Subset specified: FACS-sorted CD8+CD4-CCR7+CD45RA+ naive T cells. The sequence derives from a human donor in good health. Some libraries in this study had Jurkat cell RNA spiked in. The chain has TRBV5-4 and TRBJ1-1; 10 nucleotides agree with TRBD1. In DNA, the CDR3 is TGTGCCAGCAGCTCAGGACAGGGGGTGTTGGACACTGAAGCTTTCTTT. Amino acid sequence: CASSSGQGVLDTEAFF.